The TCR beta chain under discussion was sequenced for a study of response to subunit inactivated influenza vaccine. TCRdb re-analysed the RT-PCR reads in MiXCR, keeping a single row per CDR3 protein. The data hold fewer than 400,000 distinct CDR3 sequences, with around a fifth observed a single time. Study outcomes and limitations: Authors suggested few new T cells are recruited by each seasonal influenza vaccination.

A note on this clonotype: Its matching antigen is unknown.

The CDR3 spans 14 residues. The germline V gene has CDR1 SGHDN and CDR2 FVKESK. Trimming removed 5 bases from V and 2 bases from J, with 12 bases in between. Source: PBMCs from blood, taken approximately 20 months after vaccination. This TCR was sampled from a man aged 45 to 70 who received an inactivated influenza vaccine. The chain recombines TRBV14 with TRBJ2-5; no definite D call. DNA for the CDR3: TGTGCCAGCAGCAGACGGTTCCGGCAAGAGACCCAGTACTTC. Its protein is CASSRRFRQETQYF.